This T cell receptor beta chain emerged from a study of radiation and T cells in renal cell carcinoma. Only in-frame clones appear in the TCRdb table, and some are missing; sequencing was by immunoSEQ multiplex PCR. Of 65,000 to 80,000 clones listed, approximately 83% are singletons. Time point here: blood 2 weeks post-SBRT. Treatment specified: 15 Gy SBRT to primary tumor, nephrectomy 4 weeks later. With 1 base removed from V and 2 bases from J, the gap between germline ends came to 15 bases. The CDR3 has 16 residues. Per the germline V gene, CDR1 is SGHVS and CDR2 is FQNEAQ. The input for sequencing was blood, taken from a patient whose treatment included radiotherapy and nephrectomy. This TCR derives from a woman aged 45-65 years with renal cell carcinoma. The gene calls are TRBV7-8 and TRBJ2-7; possible D gene TRBD2, 6 bases. The CDR3 sequence is CASSLGRGRGTYEQYF. The CDR3 DNA is TGTGCCAGCAGCTTAGGAAGGGGACGGGGGACCTACGAGCAGTACTTC. Looking up the rest from reference TRBV7-8 and TRBJ2-7 gives the full variable domain: GAGVSQSPRYKVAKRGQDVALRCDPISGHVSLFWYQQALGQGPEFLTYFQNEAQLDKSGLPSDRFFAERPEGSVSTLKIQRTQQEDSAVYLCASSLGRGRGTYEQYFGPGTRLTVT.